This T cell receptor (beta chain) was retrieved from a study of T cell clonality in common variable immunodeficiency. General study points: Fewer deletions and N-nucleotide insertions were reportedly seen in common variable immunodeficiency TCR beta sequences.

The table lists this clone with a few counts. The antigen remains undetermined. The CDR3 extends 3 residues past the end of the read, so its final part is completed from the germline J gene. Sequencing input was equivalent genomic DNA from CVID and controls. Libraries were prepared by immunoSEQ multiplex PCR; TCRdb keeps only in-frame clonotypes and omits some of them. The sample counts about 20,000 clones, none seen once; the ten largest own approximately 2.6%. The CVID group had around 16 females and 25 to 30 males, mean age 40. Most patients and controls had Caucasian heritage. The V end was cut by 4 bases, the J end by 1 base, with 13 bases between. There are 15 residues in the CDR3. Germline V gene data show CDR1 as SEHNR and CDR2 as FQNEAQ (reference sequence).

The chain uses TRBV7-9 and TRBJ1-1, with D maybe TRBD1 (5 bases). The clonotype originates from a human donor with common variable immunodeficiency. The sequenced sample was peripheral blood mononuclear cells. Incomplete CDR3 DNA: TGTGCCAGCAGCTCCCGGGCAGGGAGGAACACTGAA. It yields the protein CASSSRAGRNTE. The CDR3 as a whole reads CASSSRAGRNTEAFF.